These 17 T cell receptor beta chains originate from one sample sequenced in a study of regulatory T cells in long-lasting Graves disease. Indicated time point: newly diagnosed GD, antithyroid drugs for less than 3 months. Isolated PBMC RNA provided the starting material for the TCR library. Building of the TCR beta libraries involved iRepertoire HTBI primers and Arm-PCR of CDR3 regions. TCRdb ran MiXCR on the multiplex PCR reads and lists one entry per CDR3 protein. The sample carries over 500,000 distinct CDR3 sequences, roughly 15% recorded once. This sample also belongs to another study, concerning T cells in Graves' hyperthyroidism and ophthalmopathy.

Source: peripheral blood mononuclear cells (PBMCs), taken at new diagnosis, from a patient treated with antithyroid drugs. These receptors came from a woman in her twenties or thirties with Graves disease.

This clonotype has more than one count but fewer than ten. The chain couples TRBV3-1 to TRBJ2-1; D might be TRBD2 (6 bases). The CDR3 is 15 residues long. CDR1 LGHDT and CDR2 YNNKEL come from the germline V gene (reference sequence). The V end was cut by 4 bases, the J end by 0 bases, with 10 bases between. The CDR3 sequence is CASSPGLPSYNEQFF. Here the CDR3 DNA reads TGTGCCAGCAGCCCGGGACTGCCCTCCTACAATGAGCAGTTCTTC.

In its sample, this clonotype was seen many times. J is TRBJ2-7 and V is TRBV24-1; D perhaps matches TRBD1 (6 bases). With 5 bases removed from V and 4 bases from J, the gap between germline ends came to 14 bases. Germline V gene sequence: CDR1 KGHDR, CDR2 SFDVKD. The length of the CDR3 is 14 residues. The CDR3 DNA sequence: TGTGCCACCAGTGGAGGGGGTCCTCTGTACGAGCAGTACTTC. Protein sequence: CATSGGGPLYEQYF.

The table lists this clonotype with a count of one. With a much larger clone just one base away, this may be a read error. The rearrangement links TRBV5-1 to TRBJ2-3; D may be TRBD2 (6 bases). Germline values: CDR1 SGHRS, CDR2 YFSETQ. This CDR3 spans 15 amino acids. The CDR3 sequence is CASGLAWRDADTQYF. CDR3 in DNA: TGCGCCAGCGGCTTGGCTTGGCGGGACGCAGATACGCAGTATTTT.

The table lists this clonotype with many counts. The chain uses TRBV7-9 and TRBJ2-7, with unresolved D. V was trimmed by 4 bases and J by 3 bases, leaving 19 bases between them. This CDR3 has 16 residues. Per germline, CDR1 SEHNR and CDR2 FQNEAQ (reference sequence). The chain's CDR3 is CASSSNLLDGNYEQYF. The CDR3 bases are TGTGCCAGCAGCTCGAACCTCCTCGACGGAAACTACGAGCAGTACTTC.

The V and J genes are TRBV7-3 and TRBJ1-3; D is undetermined. CDR1 is SGHTA, CDR2 FQGTGA, per germline. The V and J ends lost 5 bases and 3 bases respectively, with 14 bases between them. The CDR3 has 15 amino acids. The CDR3 spells CASSPVGQSGNTIYF. DNA of the CDR3: TGTGCCAGCAGCCCCGTAGGTCAGAGTGGAAACACCATATATTTT.

This clonotype came up many times. The V gene is TRBV30, the J gene TRBJ1-1; 8 bases are shared with TRBD1. This CDR3 comprises 14 residues. V lost 6 bases, J lost 1 base, and 7 bases stayed unmatched. The germline CDR1 and CDR2 sequences are GTSNPN and SVGIG (reference sequence). The CDR3 spells CACPSTGGNTEAFF. CDR3 DNA: TGTGCCTGCCCATCCACAGGGGGGAACACTGAAGCTTTCTTT.

For this clonotype: The junction departs from the called germline gene at one end, perhaps through a read error. DNA for the CDR3: TGTGCCGGCAGCAAGGGGGGGCCTCGGTACTTC. Translating gives CAGSKGGPRYF. The chain is built from TRBV14 and TRBJ2-7; D might be TRBD2 (7 bases). The CDR3 sequence is 11 residues long. Germline CDR1 and CDR2: SGHDN and FVKESK. Full variable domain (rest looked up from reference TRBV14 and TRBJ2-7): EAGVTQFPSHSVIEKGQTVTLRCDPISGHDNLYWYRRVMGKEIKFLLHFVKESKQDESGMPNNRFLAERTGGTYSTLKVQPAELEDSGVYFCAGSKGGPRYFGPGTRLTVT.

The chain is built from TRBV19 and TRBJ2-5; a weak D match, TRBD1 (7 bases). V was shortened by 8 bases and J by 3 bases, with 16 bases between the two germline ends. This CDR3 spans 14 amino acids. Germline assignment: CDR1 LNHDA and CDR2 SQIVND (reference sequence). As DNA, the CDR3 is TGTGCCAGTTCCCCCTCCAGGGGGGAAGAGACCCAGTACTTC. Its translation: CASSPSRGEETQYF.

The table lists this clonotype with many counts. The rearrangement links TRBV28 to TRBJ1-5; D unresolved. V dropped 3 bases and J dropped 7 bases, with 16 bases sitting between them. From germline, CDR1 is MDHEN and CDR2 SYDVKM. This CDR3 is 15 amino acids long. CDR3 protein: CASSLKVWGKQPQHF. The CDR3 coding sequence is TGTGCCAGCAGTTTGAAGGTCTGGGGTAAGCAGCCCCAGCATTTT.

This chain connects TRBV4-2 to TRBJ1-1, with no clear D. CDR1 and CDR2 (germline): LGHNA, YNFKEQ. V gave up 4 bases and J gave up 2 bases, with 14 bases separating them. The CDR3 has 15 amino acids. The CDR3 loop is CASSPSEGVNTEAFF. The CDR3 DNA follows: TGTGCCAGCAGCCCTTCGGAAGGAGTTAACACTGAAGCTTTCTTT.

This clonotype was recorded at least ten times. The chain uses TRBV2 and TRBJ2-7; TRBD1 agrees at 9 bases. The CDR3 has 13 amino acids. V shed 6 bases and J 3 bases; nucleotides not matched to a gene: 3. The germline V gene has CDR1 SNHLY and CDR2 FYNNEI. The CDR3 DNA is TGTGCCAGCAGGAGGACAGGGGTCTACGAGCAGTACTTC. Translated, it gives CASRRTGVYEQYF.

This clonotype was observed at least ten times. A junction end diverges from the germline sequence, so it may reflect a read error. This rearrangement joins TRBV2 to TRBJ1-1; tentatively, D is TRBD1 (6 bases). The CDR3 spans 13 residues. Looked up from germline, CDR1 is SNHLY and CDR2 is FYNNEI. The CDR3 bases are TGTGCCAGCAGGGAAGGGGGGGACACTGAAGCTTTCTTT. Amino acid sequence: CASREGGDTEAFF.

This clonotype has more than one count but fewer than ten. The rearrangement links TRBV20-1 to TRBJ1-1; D ambiguous. Germline V gene sequence: CDR1 DFQATT, CDR2 SNEGSKA (reference sequence). The V end was cut by 0 bases, the J end by 0 bases, with 14 bases between. The CDR3 covers 16 residues. The CDR3 spells CSARERSHTLNTEAFF. The CDR3 DNA is TGCAGTGCTAGAGAAAGATCACACACATTGAACACTGAAGCTTTCTTT.

This clonotype occurred many times. The chain has TRBV20-1 and TRBJ1-1; weak D call: TRBD1 (5 bases). The CDR3 is made up of 15 amino acids. Germline V gene sequence: CDR1 DFQATT, CDR2 SNEGSKA (reference sequence). V dropped 0 bases and J dropped 0 bases, with 11 bases sitting between them. CDR3 DNA: TGCAGTGCTAGAGATGGGGCAAGTATGAACACTGAAGCTTTCTTT. It encodes CSARDGASMNTEAFF.

A few counts support this clonotype. V is TRBV7-9 and J is TRBJ2-1, with D unresolved. Per the germline V gene, CDR1 is SEHNR and CDR2 is FQNEAQ (reference sequence). The CDR3 has 13 amino acids. V dropped 5 bases and J dropped 3 bases, with 8 bases sitting between them. The CDR3 DNA reads TGTGCCAGCAGCCATAGCTACTACAATGAGCAGTTCTTC. It encodes CASSHSYYNEQFF. The full variable domain, with the rest looked up from reference TRBV7-9 and TRBJ2-1, is DTGVSQNPRHKITKRGQNVTFRCDPISEHNRLYWYRQTLGQGPEFLTYFQNEAQLEKSRLLSDRFSAERPKGSFSTLEIQRTEQGDSAMYLCASSHSYYNEQFFGPGTRLTVL.

This clonotype has ten or more counts. The chain is built from TRBV2 and TRBJ2-5; no clear D. CDR1 is SNHLY and CDR2 is FYNNEI in the germline V gene. V was pared by 7 bases and J by 5 bases, with 8 bases between. The length of the CDR3 is 11 residues. CDR3 amino acids: CASTVGETQYF. CDR3 nucleotide sequence: TGTGCCAGCACAGTCGGGGAGACCCAGTACTTC.

This clonotype has ten or more counts. At one of its ends the junction is not consistent with the germline gene, which may arise from a read error. The chain is built from TRBV5-1 and TRBJ1-5, with D unclear. The CDR3 sequence is 13 residues long. Germline lookup yields CDR1 SGHRS and CDR2 YFSETQ. CDR3 sequence: CASSLGENQPQHF. DNA for the CDR3: TGTGCCAGCAGTTTAGGAGAGAATCAGCCCCAGCATTTT.